One sample yielded the 16 T cell receptor beta chains listed below, sequenced in a study of shared clonotypes between healthy human individuals. Naive CD8 cells comprised CD45RO-negative, CCR7-positively selected cells, excluding terminally differentiated effector memory CD45RA+ cells. Sequencing used immunoSEQ multiplex PCR; TCRdb keeps in-frame clones, though not all of them. There are around 2,100,000 clones in the sample; about 94% occur only once, and around 1% lies in the top ten. The sample taken for sequencing was naive CD8+ T cells sorted from blood. Receptor source: a man aged 18 to 30 in good health.

The CDR3 is CASSLGLQSYEQYF. Written as DNA, the CDR3 is TGTGCCAGCAGCTTGGGTTTACAGTCCTACGAGCAGTACTTC. V is TRBV5-6 and J is TRBJ2-5; D is uncertain. The J call is uncertain, as TRBJ2-7 better fits the DNA end. This CDR3 region has 14 residues. Per germline, CDR1 SGHDT and CDR2 YYEEEE.

CDR3 nucleotide sequence: TGTGCCAGCAGTCTCCTTTCCACTAGCGGGAGCACAGATACGCAGTATTTT. Residues: CASSLLSTSGSTDTQYF. V usage is TRBV27 and J usage is TRBJ2-3, with 9 bases fitting TRBD2. Germline assignment: CDR1 MNHEY and CDR2 SMNVEV (reference sequence). The length of the CDR3 is 17 residues. Losses at the gene ends were 5 bases for V and 0 bases for J; bases not matched to a gene: 9.

The genes are TRBV6-5 and TRBJ1-1, with a possible D match to TRBD1 (6 bases). Germline CDR1 MNHEY, CDR2 SVGAGI. The CDR3 spans 14 residues. Trimming left V 5 bases short and J 6 bases short, with 16 bases between. The CDR3 protein is CASSANWGGPEAFF. Here the CDR3 DNA reads TGTGCCAGCAGTGCTAATTGGGGGGGCCCTGAAGCTTTCTTT.

This sequence joins TRBV4-1 and TRBJ2-5, with D perhaps TRBD2 (5 bases). The germline V and J ends were trimmed by 4 bases and 0 bases, with 12 bases remaining between them. The CDR3 runs 15 residues. Germline assignment: CDR1 MGHRA and CDR2 YSYEKL. CDR3 nucleotides: TGCGCCAGCAGCCGGACTCAGTTCGACCAAGAGACCCAGTACTTC. It yields the protein CASSRTQFDQETQYF.

The rearrangement links TRBV9 to TRBJ1-2; D unclear. Looked up from germline, CDR1 is SGDLS and CDR2 is YYNGEE. V lost 4 bases and J 2 bases, leaving 12 bases between the germline ends. The CDR3 loop spans 14 amino acids. CDR3 loop: CASSHSDDNYGYTF. Written as DNA, the CDR3 is TGTGCCAGCAGCCACAGCGATGACAACTATGGCTACACCTTC.

The rearrangement joins TRBV28 to TRBJ2-7, with D perhaps TRBD1 or TRBD2 (5 bases each). Germline assignment: CDR1 MDHEN and CDR2 SYDVKM. The CDR3 spans 14 residues. Trimming stripped 2 bases from V and 6 bases from J, with 14 bases between. The CDR3 protein is CASSLRGPKGEQYF. In DNA form, the CDR3 reads TGTGCCAGCAGTTTACGGGGACCGAAGGGCGAGCAGTACTTC. The entire variable domain, with the rest obtained from reference TRBV28 and TRBJ2-7, is as follows: DVKVTQSSRYLVKRTGEKVFLECVQDMDHENMFWYRQDPGLGLRLIYFSYDVKMKEKGDIPEGYSVSREKKERFSLILESASTNQTSMYLCASSLRGPKGEQYFGPGTRLTVT.

This rearrangement joins TRBV6-1 to TRBJ1-5; 8 bases agree with TRBD1. V lost 2 bases and J lost 0; bases outside the gene matches: 9. CDR1 is MNHNS and CDR2 is SASEGT in the germline V gene. The CDR3 loop spans 18 amino acids. In nucleotides, the CDR3 is TGTGCCAGCAGTGAACTCCAGGGGGCCTTAGGTAGCAATCAGCCCCAGCATTTT. Translated: CASSELQGALGSNQPQHF.

The chain employs TRBV10-1 and TRBJ2-3; 10 bases agree with TRBD2. After removal of 0 bases from V and 6 bases from J, the junction contained 6 bases not matched to a gene. The CDR3 loop spans 16 amino acids. The germline CDR1 and CDR2 sequences are WNHNN and SYGVQD (reference sequence). The DNA for the CDR3 is TGCGCCAGCAGTGAGTCCCTAGCGGGAGACGGGGATACGCAGTATTTT. It yields the protein CASSESLAGDGDTQYF.

This chain connects TRBV6-1 to TRBJ2-3; 12 bases are a match to TRBD1. Germline V CDR1 and CDR2: MNHNS, SASEGT. Germline trimming cut 3 bases from V and 1 base from J; bases unmatched to any gene: 2. The CDR3 is made up of 16 amino acids. This CDR3 is CASSEGQGAGTDTQYF. CDR3 nucleotide sequence: TGTGCCAGCAGTGAGGGACAGGGGGCCGGCACAGATACGCAGTATTTT.

Notes on this clone: This specimen includes other DNA sequences encoding the same CDR3. The chain combines TRBV11-2 with TRBJ2-7, with TRBD2 as a possible D gene (5 bases). V lost 3 bases and J 0 bases, leaving 9 bases between the germline ends. The CDR3 sequence is 14 residues long. Germline loops: CDR1 SGHAT, CDR2 FQNNGV. In DNA, the CDR3 is TGTGCCAGCAGCTTTGCCCGGGGCTCCTACGAGCAGTACTTC. Translating gives CASSFARGSYEQYF.

The chain links TRBV29-1 to TRBJ2-7; 8 bases agree with TRBD2. The CDR3 length is 13 residues. The trim removed 4 bases at V and 3 bases at J, leaving 5 bases unmatched. Germline V gene data show CDR1 as SQVTM and CDR2 as ANQGSEA. This CDR3 is CSVGLAGNYEQYF. CDR3 DNA sequence: TGCAGCGTTGGGCTAGCGGGTAACTACGAGCAGTACTTC.

V usage is TRBV4-1 and J usage is TRBJ2-1; D may be TRBD2 (7 bases). V was shortened by 0 bases and J by 2 bases, with 14 bases between the two germline ends. The CDR3 contains 17 residues. Germline loops: CDR1 MGHRA, CDR2 YSYEKL. The CDR3 DNA follows: TGCGCCAGCAGCCAAGATGGGGGCGGGGGTCCCTACAATGAGCAGTTCTTC. Its protein is CASSQDGGGGPYNEQFF.

The chain combines TRBV9 with TRBJ2-7; 9 nucleotides align to TRBD2. CDR1 is SGDLS and CDR2 is YYNGEE in the germline V gene. After removal of 4 bases from V and 5 bases from J, the junction contained 13 bases not matched to a gene. CDR3 length: 16 residues. CDR3 coding DNA: TGTGCCAGCAGCCCGGGGTGGCGGGGGGGCAGCGACGAGCAGTACTTC. It codes for CASSPGWRGGSDEQYF.

This clone was picked up one time. The rearrangement uses TRBV5-6 and TRBJ2-7, with 11 bases that match TRBD1. Germline-derived CDR1 and CDR2 are SGHDT and YYEEEE. The trim removed 1 base at V and 5 bases at J, leaving 8 bases unmatched. This CDR3 has 16 amino acids. The CDR3 is CASSLTGTGGVDEQYF. CDR3 sequence (DNA): TGTGCCAGCAGCTTGACCGGGACAGGGGGGGTCGACGAGCAGTACTTC.

V usage is TRBV27 and J usage is TRBJ1-4; no reliable D call. The CDR3 is 16 residues long. V dropped 3 bases and J dropped 4 bases, with 15 bases sitting between them. Germline assignment: CDR1 MNHEY and CDR2 SMNVEV (reference sequence). CDR3 loop: CASSLRGRGFNEKLFF. CDR3 DNA sequence: TGTGCCAGCAGTTTGAGAGGACGGGGATTTAATGAAAAACTGTTTTTT.

A remark on this clone: The sample has other DNA sequences that encode this CDR3 too. The chain recombines TRBV4-1 with TRBJ2-7; 11 bases align to TRBD1. Germline-derived CDR1 and CDR2 are MGHRA and YSYEKL. The CDR3 length is 15 residues. V shed 3 bases, J shed 2 bases, and the junction held 3 bases outside the gene matches. The CDR3 region has the DNA TGCGCCAGCAGCCAGGGACAGGGGGTAGCCTACGAGCAGTACTTC. Translation: CASSQGQGVAYEQYF.